This T cell receptor beta chain was sequenced during a study of spatial heterogeneity in lung cancer. As for the study in general: Among detected sequences, beta-chain ones consistently exceeded alpha-chain ones in number.

Each CDR3 protein is one row after TCRdb ran MiXCR on the 5' RACE reads. The sample includes roughly 80,000 distinct CDR3 sequences, roughly 12% of them seen just once. Germline CDR1 reads MNHNS; CDR2 reads SASEGT. Trimming stripped 2 bases from V and 0 bases from J, with 8 bases between. The CDR3 runs 15 residues. This clonotype was seen a handful of times. This sample's time point: sample taken at primary tumor resection. Whole RNA, isolated from tumor, nontumor lung or frozen PBMC, was sequenced without prior sorting. This specimen was PBMCs, taken at surgery. The sequence derives from a male donor with early-stage non-small cell lung cancer. The genes are TRBV6-1 and TRBJ1-5; D unresolved. Here the CDR3 reads CASSEHALSNQPQHF. CDR3 bases: TGTGCCAGCAGTGAACACGCCCTTAGCAATCAGCCCCAGCATTTT.